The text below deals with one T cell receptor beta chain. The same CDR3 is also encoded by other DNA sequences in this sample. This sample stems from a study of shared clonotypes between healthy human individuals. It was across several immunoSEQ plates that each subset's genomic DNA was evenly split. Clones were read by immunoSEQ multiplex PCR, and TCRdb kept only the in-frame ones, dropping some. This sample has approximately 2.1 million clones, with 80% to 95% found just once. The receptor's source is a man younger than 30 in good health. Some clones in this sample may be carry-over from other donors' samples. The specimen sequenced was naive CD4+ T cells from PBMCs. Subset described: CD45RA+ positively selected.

The CDR3 DNA reads TGCGCCAGCAGCGCAGGGCCAAGCAATCAGCCCCAGCATTTT. Encoded protein: CASSAGPSNQPQHF. V and J are TRBV5-1 and TRBJ1-5; D might be TRBD1 (5 bases). Between the trimmed V and J ends, which lost 4 bases and 1 base, there was a span of 9 bases. Germline CDR1 reads SGHRS; CDR2 reads YFSETQ. The CDR3 covers 14 residues.